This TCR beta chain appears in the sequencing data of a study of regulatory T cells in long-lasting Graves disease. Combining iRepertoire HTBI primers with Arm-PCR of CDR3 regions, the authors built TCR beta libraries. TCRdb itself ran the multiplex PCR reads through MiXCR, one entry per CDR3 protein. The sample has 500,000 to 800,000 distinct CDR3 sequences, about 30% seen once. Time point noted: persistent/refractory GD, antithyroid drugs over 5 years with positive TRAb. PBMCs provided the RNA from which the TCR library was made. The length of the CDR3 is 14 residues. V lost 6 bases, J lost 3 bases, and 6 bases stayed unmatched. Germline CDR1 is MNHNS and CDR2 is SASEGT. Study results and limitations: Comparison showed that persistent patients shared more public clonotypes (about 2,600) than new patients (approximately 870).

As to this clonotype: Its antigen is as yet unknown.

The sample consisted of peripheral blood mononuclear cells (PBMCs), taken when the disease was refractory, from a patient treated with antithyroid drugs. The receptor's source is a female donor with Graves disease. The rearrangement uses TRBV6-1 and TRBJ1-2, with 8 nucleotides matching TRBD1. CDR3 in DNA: TGTGCCAGCAGCAGGGGGCTTCGTGACTATGGCTACACCTTC. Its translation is CASSRGLRDYGYTF.